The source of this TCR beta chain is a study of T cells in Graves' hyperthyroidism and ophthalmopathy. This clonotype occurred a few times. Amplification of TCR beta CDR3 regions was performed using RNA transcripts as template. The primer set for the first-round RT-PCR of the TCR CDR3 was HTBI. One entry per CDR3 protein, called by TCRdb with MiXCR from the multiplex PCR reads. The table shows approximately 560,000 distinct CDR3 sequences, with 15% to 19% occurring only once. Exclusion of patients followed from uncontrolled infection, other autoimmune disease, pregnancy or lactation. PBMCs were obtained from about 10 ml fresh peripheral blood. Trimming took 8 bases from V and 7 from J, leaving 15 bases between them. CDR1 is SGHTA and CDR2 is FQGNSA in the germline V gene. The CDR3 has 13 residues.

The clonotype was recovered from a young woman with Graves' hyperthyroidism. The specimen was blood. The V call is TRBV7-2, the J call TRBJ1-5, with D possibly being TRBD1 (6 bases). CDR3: CASALRGAQPQHF. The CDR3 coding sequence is TGTGCCAGCGCTCTGCGGGGGGCGCAGCCCCAGCATTTT.